A selection of T cell receptor beta chains follows, all from one sample in a study of long-term antiretroviral therapy in people with HIV. TCRdb's copy holds only in-frame clones and misses some; the assay was immunoSEQ multiplex PCR. The sample yields 15,000 to 20,000 clones, around 77% seen once. Source: unsorted PBMCs, taken 2.3 years after starting antiretroviral therapy. The receptors here all came from a middle-aged woman with HIV. Each CDR3 is given with its conserved first and last residue. A D gene is named only where the DNA matches it firmly. Clone size is not always given. Where it is, it says once, few, many or a class for expanded clones.

J,size,D,V,CDR3,DNA
TRBJ2-1,few,TRBD2,TRBV14,CASSQEEFGTSMDEQFF,TGTGCCAGCAGCCAAGAAGAATTTGGGACTAGCATGGATGAGCAGTTCTTC
TRBJ2-2,few,NA,TRBV11-2,CAISRENTGELFF,TGTGCCATCTCCAGGGAGAACACCGGGGAGCTGTTTTTT
TRBJ2-7,NA,TRBD1,TRBV7-9,CASSGWTGGYEQYF,TGTGCCAGCAGCGGATGGACAGGGGGCTACGAGCAGTACTTC
TRBJ2-6,NA,NA,TRBV5-1,CASSPDPGGNVLTF,TGCGCCAGCAGCCCTGACCCCGGGGGCAACGTCCTGACTTTC
TRBJ2-5,NA,TRBD2,TRBV2,CASTLGLAGGTQYF,TGTGCCAGCACCCTAGGACTAGCGGGAGGGACCCAGTACTTC
TRBJ1-1,once,NA,TRBV16,CASSQSAGAMNTEAFF,TGTGCCAGCAGCCAATCGGCAGGGGCTATGAACACTGAAGCTTTCTTT
TRBJ1-1,once,NA,TRBV18,CASSNRGTEAFF,TGTGCCAGCTCAAACCGGGGCACTGAAGCTTTCTTT
TRBJ2-1,NA,NA,TRBV5-8,CASSRRGASSYNEQFF,TGTGCCAGCAGCCGAAGAGGGGCGAGCTCCTACAATGAGCAGTTCTTC
TRBJ2-3,NA,NA,TRBV11-2,CASSLEAPAHYF,TGTGCCAGCAGCTTAGAGGCTCCGGCCCACTATTTT
TRBJ2-3,once,TRBD2,TRBV4-2,CASSQELASGRTDTQYF,TGTGCCAGCAGCCAAGAGCTAGCTAGCGGGCGTACAGATACGCAGTATTTT
TRBJ1-1,NA,TRBD1,TRBV7-2,CASSPTRGVNTEAFF,TGTGCCAGCAGCCCCACCAGGGGGGTGAACACTGAAGCTTTCTTT
TRBJ1-4,NA,TRBD1,TRBV7-9,CASSLLQGARANEKLFF,TGTGCCAGCAGCTTACTGCAGGGGGCTCGGGCTAATGAAAAACTGTTTTTT
TRBJ1-5,NA,TRBD1,TRBV6-1,CASLGTAGSNQPQHF,TGTGCCAGCCTCGGGACAGCGGGAAGCAATCAGCCCCAGCATTTT